The clone carrying this T cell receptor beta chain appeared a few times. Its specificity is not known. Method: immunoSEQ multiplex PCR; TCRdb's copy keeps in-frame clones and lacks some. This sample carries about 20,000 clones, roughly 64% of them seen once, and the ten largest clones take around 13%. This specimen comes from a study of radiation and T cells in renal cell carcinoma. The sample's treatment: 15 Gy SBRT to primary tumor, nephrectomy 4 weeks later. Study-wide findings and caveats: Without pretreatment biopsies, baseline tumor clonotype presence was undetermined.

The TCR was taken from a woman in her sixties or seventies with renal cell carcinoma. The sequencing here drew on tumor tissue, taken from a patient whose treatment included radiotherapy and nephrectomy.

The CDR3 nucleotides are TGTGCCAGCAGCTGGGGCGGGGGCTCCTACGAGCAGTACTTC. Encoded protein: CASSWGGGSYEQYF. The gene calls are TRBV5-6 and TRBJ2-7, with 7 bases that match TRBD2. Germline CDR1 reads SGHDT; CDR2 reads YYEEEE. V shed 3 bases, J shed 0 bases, and the junction held 3 bases outside the gene matches. The CDR3 totals 14 residues.